The clone carrying this TCR beta chain has only a few counts. V lost 6 bases and J lost 4, with 16 bases in between. CDR1 is LNHDA and CDR2 is SQIVND in the germline V gene (reference sequence). There are 15 residues in the CDR3. Sequenced by immunoSEQ multiplex PCR; TCRdb stores in-frame clones only, minus some. The table has about 150,000 clones, about 94% seen once. The sample belongs to a study of control samples from healthy donors and cancer patients. This chain connects TRBV19 to TRBJ1-5, with D possibly TRBD1 on 6 matching bases. The receptor was derived from a man aged 40-55 years in good health. The sample comprised blood. CDR3 bases: TGTGCCAGTAGGGTGGGGGGGGCACGGAATCAGCCCCAGCATTTT. It specifies CASRVGGARNQPQHF.